The clone carrying this T cell receptor (beta chain) was seen more than once but under ten times. As yet, its antigen is unknown. TCRdb re-called the 5' RACE reads with MiXCR, one entry per CDR3 protein. This table holds fewer than 35,000 distinct CDR3 sequences, 14% found once. The sample belongs to a study of CD8 T cells in ankylosing spondylitis. The study's findings and limits: Certain motif variants had earlier appeared in reactive arthritis synovial fluid and blood.

The source is a male donor with ankylosing spondylitis or in good health (not recorded which). Material for sequencing was blood.

The CDR3 sequence: CASSSTGISEKLFF. The CDR3 bases are TGTGCCAGCAGTTCTACAGGGATCAGTGAAAAACTGTTTTTT. The chain combines TRBV7-2 with TRBJ1-4; tentatively, D is TRBD1 (6 bases). Trimming pared 6 bases from V and 7 bases from J, leaving 15 bases between. Germline V gene lookup returns CDR1 SGHTA and CDR2 FQGNSA. The CDR3 sequence is 14 residues long.